This T cell receptor beta chain is from a study of T cell repertoires in ileal Crohn's disease. TCRB immunosequencing input was roughly 500 nanograms of biopsy DNA per sample. Sequencing was performed with immunoSEQ multiplex PCR; in TCRdb, only in-frame clones are kept and a portion is missing. The sample shows several thousand clones, almost 95% of them seen only once. General study findings and limits: Compared with non-smokers, active smokers at surgery showed more clonal expansions. All patients with clonality above 26.8% had endoscopic recurrence.

In the case of this clone: The target antigen is unknown.

The length of the CDR3 is 14 residues. V shed 5 bases and J 7 bases; nucleotides not matched to a gene: 4. CDR1 SGHAT and CDR2 FQNNGV come from the germline V gene. Sequencing was carried out using ileal tissue. The chain links TRBV11-2 to TRBJ1-6; 8 bases line up with TRBD1. The sequence came from an adult with Crohn's disease. CDR3: CASSRTGFNSPLHF. The CDR3 nucleotides are TGTGCCAGCAGCAGGACAGGGTTCAATTCACCCCTCCACTTT.